This entry lists 9 T cell receptor beta chains sequenced from one sample in a study of T cells expressing NK-cell markers (dated by TCRdb to 2020 to 2021). The method behind the library was 5' RACE. Sequencing used an Illumina HiSeq 2000. TCRdb reprocessed the public reads and reports one entry per CDR3 protein sequence, without DNA. The sample table holds thousands of distinct CDR3 sequences. The ten most abundant clones make up 11% to 15% of the sample. The sequencing input was blood T cells: a sorted CD56 or NKG2C T cell subset, CD4+ or CD8+ T cells, or bulk PBMC T cells (not recorded which). These receptors were obtained from a man younger than 30 in good health. Donor details come from another sample of the same person, matched by shared clones.

This clonotype shows up as medium-sized by frequency. The chain combines TRBV14 with TRBJ2-3. The CDR3 has 13 residues. The germline V gene encodes CDR1 SGHDN and CDR2 FVKESK. CDR3 residues: CASSLASTDTQYF.

This clonotype is deemed medium-sized by its frequency. This rearrangement joins TRBV14 to TRBJ2-1. Germline loops: CDR1 SGHDN, CDR2 FVKESK. This CDR3 spans 11 amino acids. The CDR3 reads CASSQAGEQFF.

This clonotype is identified as medium-sized from frequency. The V call is TRBV5-1, the J call TRBJ2-2. This CDR3 has 11 residues. Germline lookup yields CDR1 SGHRS and CDR2 YFSETQ. CDR3 amino acids: CASSLPGELFF.

This rearrangement joins TRBV19 to TRBJ2-5; TCRdb indicates TRBD2, and absent DNA this call remains unverified. From germline, CDR1 is LNHDA and CDR2 SQIVND (reference sequence). The CDR3 contains 15 residues. The CDR3 spells CASSSGRAGLETQYF.

Considering frequency, this clonotype is medium-sized. V and J are TRBV4-3 and TRBJ2-1; TCRdb's D gene call, TRBD2, goes unchecked for lack of DNA. There are 16 residues in the CDR3. Germline loops: CDR1 LGHNA, CDR2 YSLEER. This CDR3 is CASSQESGLIYNEQFF.

According to its frequency, this clonotype is medium-sized (0.01 to 0.1%). The rearrangement links TRBV4-2 to TRBJ2-1. The germline V gene encodes CDR1 LGHNA and CDR2 YNFKEQ. This CDR3 comprises 13 residues. CDR3 loop: CASSPVGANEQFF.

Frequency places this clonotype as medium-sized. The chain combines TRBV7-2 with TRBJ2-1; TCRdb calls TRBD2, which cannot be checked without DNA. The CDR3 length is 14 residues. Germline CDR1 is SGHTA and CDR2 is FQGNSA. The CDR3 reads CASSRTSAYNEQFF. Complete variable domain (other parts from reference TRBV7-2 and TRBJ2-1): GAGVSQSPSNKVTEKGKDVELRCDPISGHTALYWYRQSLGQGLEFLIYFQGNSAPDKSGLPSDRFSAERTGGSVSTLTIQRTQQEDSAVYLCASSRTSAYNEQFFGPGTRLTVL.

V gene TRBV14 combines with J gene TRBJ2-7. Germline CDR1 SGHDN, CDR2 FVKESK. This CDR3 has 15 residues. The CDR3 here is CASSQVGGNSYEQYF. Based on the CDR3 plus reference TRBV14 and TRBJ2-7, the full variable domain is EAGVTQFPSHSVIEKGQTVTLRCDPISGHDNLYWYRRVMGKEIKFLLHFVKESKQDESGMPNNRFLAERTGGTYSTLKVQPAELEDSGVYFCASSQVGGNSYEQYFGPGTRLTVT.

In terms of frequency, this clonotype is medium-sized. This chain connects TRBV20-1 to TRBJ2-3; TCRdb outputs TRBD1, but without DNA this stays unchecked. The CDR3 extends over 14 amino acids. Germline loops: CDR1 DFQATT, CDR2 SNEGSKA (reference sequence). This CDR3 reads CSARMAGWADTQYF.